Listed below are T cell receptor beta chains from one sample, sequenced in a study of blood T cell repertoires in COVID-19. Profiled with immunoSEQ multiplex PCR; TCRdb holds only in-frame clones, not every one. The repertoire includes about 300,000 clones, around 84% of them detected once, and about 4.2% sits in the top ten. The sample consisted of PBMCs or T cells enriched from blood (not recorded which). All receptors come from a man aged 25 to 45 who had recovered from COVID-19. Each CDR3 is given without its conserved first and last residue. D genes are given only for firm matches.

>TRBJ2-2|TRBV27|TRBD2
ASSLLLAGGAGELF
>TRBJ2-2|TRBV2|TRBD1
ASSRQGPNTGELF
>TRBJ1-1|TRBV6-4|TRBD1
ASRRTGGHTEAF
>TRBJ1-1|TRBV12-3/TRBV12-4|.
ASSKTGNTEAF
>TRBJ2-1|TRBV29-1|TRBD2
SVDPGLAGAYNEQF
>TRBJ1-1|TRBV28|.
ASSPGGVVNTEAF
>TRBJ2-7|TRBV6-1|TRBD1
ASSESRDRWQY
>TRBJ2-7|TRBV6-1|.
ASSAGVSLDEQY
>TRBJ1-1|TRBV6-4|.
ASSDVVTSEAF
>TRBJ2-3|TRBV6-7|TRBD2
ASSYTEKTLAGGSSTDTQY
>TRBJ1-2|TRBV18|.
ASSLTLTSEDGYT
>TRBJ2-1|TRBV23-1|.
ASSQATGSYNEQF
>TRBJ2-7|TRBV19|.
ASSTNRGLGEQY
>TRBJ1-4|TRBV5-1|TRBD1
ASRTGTANEKLF
>TRBJ1-1|TRBV19|.
ASSIPGGLRTEAF
>TRBJ1-2|TRBV19|TRBD1
ASVSGGAGYT
>TRBJ2-7|TRBV4-1|TRBD2
ASSWGLAGFRAEQY
>TRBJ1-1|TRBV11-3|.
ASSRRMADTEAF
>TRBJ2-3|TRBV27|TRBD2
ASSLAGGVSTDTQY
>TRBJ2-3|TRBV11-2|TRBD2
ASSLRTSGGRNTDTQY
>TRBJ1-2|TRBV28|TRBD1
ASSSRGQGAPYGYT
>TRBJ1-2|TRBV29-1|.
SVAGGKELHYGYT
>TRBJ1-2|TRBV5-6|.
ASSFFRGSYGYT
>TRBJ2-1|TRBV5-1|.
ASSREPYNEQF
>TRBJ1-6|TRBV5-6|.
ASSREVNSPLH
>TRBJ2-3|TRBV2|TRBD2
ASSASEPRGGDTQY
>TRBJ2-7|TRBV9|.
ASSANPSGLGYEQY
>TRBJ1-3|TRBV11-2|TRBD1
ASSFTGTAIY
>TRBJ1-6|TRBV10-3|TRBD1
AISYAGTGNSPLH
>TRBJ1-2|TRBV28|.
ASSLFDSFWGYT
>TRBJ1-4|TRBV21-1|.
ASSIQGAYEKLF
>TRBJ1-2|TRBV11-2|TRBD1
ASSLTRTGEGYT
>TRBJ1-2|TRBV6-5|TRBD1
ASKLVRGAYGYT
>TRBJ2-7|TRBV27|TRBD2
ASSPGIAGVSFEQY
>TRBJ2-2|TRBV24-1|TRBD1
ATSDFGTGSNTGELF
>TRBJ2-1|TRBV5-1|TRBD1
ASSLVSDRESEQF
>TRBJ1-1|TRBV28|TRBD1
ASRPGGHVEAF
>TRBJ2-5|TRBV5-1|.
ASSLVGEETQY
>TRBJ1-2|TRBV5-5|.
ASSLGPGDGYT
>TRBJ2-1|TRBV11-3|.
ASSLGYETGNVHEQF
>TRBJ2-1|TRBV11-2|.
ASSLDPSGTEQF
>TRBJ2-4|TRBV30|.
AWGELSKQNIQY
>TRBJ2-1|TRBV4-1|.
ASSGRGSYNEQF
>TRBJ2-3|TRBV7-2|TRBD2
ASSLAGGQGDTQY
>TRBJ1-6|TRBV3-1/TRBV3-2|.
ASSQIFPGENSPLH